This T cell receptor (beta chain) emerged from a study of blood T cell repertoires in COVID-19. The V end lost 8 bases, the J end lost 4 bases, and 10 bases lay between the germline ends. Germline V CDR1 and CDR2: SQVTM, ANQGSEA. CDR3 length equals 11 residues. Repertoires were generated with immunoSEQ multiplex PCR, while TCRdb's copy carries only in-frame clones and drops some. The sample lists 120,000 or so clones; around 81% were seen once. The J gene is TRBJ2-3, the V gene TRBV29-1; D is perhaps TRBD1 (5 bases). Input material: peripheral blood. This sequence was found in a woman in her forties or fifties with acute or convalescent COVID-19. CDR3 nucleotides: TGCAGCTCAACAGGTGCAGATACGCAGTATTTT. Translating it yields CSSTGADTQYF.